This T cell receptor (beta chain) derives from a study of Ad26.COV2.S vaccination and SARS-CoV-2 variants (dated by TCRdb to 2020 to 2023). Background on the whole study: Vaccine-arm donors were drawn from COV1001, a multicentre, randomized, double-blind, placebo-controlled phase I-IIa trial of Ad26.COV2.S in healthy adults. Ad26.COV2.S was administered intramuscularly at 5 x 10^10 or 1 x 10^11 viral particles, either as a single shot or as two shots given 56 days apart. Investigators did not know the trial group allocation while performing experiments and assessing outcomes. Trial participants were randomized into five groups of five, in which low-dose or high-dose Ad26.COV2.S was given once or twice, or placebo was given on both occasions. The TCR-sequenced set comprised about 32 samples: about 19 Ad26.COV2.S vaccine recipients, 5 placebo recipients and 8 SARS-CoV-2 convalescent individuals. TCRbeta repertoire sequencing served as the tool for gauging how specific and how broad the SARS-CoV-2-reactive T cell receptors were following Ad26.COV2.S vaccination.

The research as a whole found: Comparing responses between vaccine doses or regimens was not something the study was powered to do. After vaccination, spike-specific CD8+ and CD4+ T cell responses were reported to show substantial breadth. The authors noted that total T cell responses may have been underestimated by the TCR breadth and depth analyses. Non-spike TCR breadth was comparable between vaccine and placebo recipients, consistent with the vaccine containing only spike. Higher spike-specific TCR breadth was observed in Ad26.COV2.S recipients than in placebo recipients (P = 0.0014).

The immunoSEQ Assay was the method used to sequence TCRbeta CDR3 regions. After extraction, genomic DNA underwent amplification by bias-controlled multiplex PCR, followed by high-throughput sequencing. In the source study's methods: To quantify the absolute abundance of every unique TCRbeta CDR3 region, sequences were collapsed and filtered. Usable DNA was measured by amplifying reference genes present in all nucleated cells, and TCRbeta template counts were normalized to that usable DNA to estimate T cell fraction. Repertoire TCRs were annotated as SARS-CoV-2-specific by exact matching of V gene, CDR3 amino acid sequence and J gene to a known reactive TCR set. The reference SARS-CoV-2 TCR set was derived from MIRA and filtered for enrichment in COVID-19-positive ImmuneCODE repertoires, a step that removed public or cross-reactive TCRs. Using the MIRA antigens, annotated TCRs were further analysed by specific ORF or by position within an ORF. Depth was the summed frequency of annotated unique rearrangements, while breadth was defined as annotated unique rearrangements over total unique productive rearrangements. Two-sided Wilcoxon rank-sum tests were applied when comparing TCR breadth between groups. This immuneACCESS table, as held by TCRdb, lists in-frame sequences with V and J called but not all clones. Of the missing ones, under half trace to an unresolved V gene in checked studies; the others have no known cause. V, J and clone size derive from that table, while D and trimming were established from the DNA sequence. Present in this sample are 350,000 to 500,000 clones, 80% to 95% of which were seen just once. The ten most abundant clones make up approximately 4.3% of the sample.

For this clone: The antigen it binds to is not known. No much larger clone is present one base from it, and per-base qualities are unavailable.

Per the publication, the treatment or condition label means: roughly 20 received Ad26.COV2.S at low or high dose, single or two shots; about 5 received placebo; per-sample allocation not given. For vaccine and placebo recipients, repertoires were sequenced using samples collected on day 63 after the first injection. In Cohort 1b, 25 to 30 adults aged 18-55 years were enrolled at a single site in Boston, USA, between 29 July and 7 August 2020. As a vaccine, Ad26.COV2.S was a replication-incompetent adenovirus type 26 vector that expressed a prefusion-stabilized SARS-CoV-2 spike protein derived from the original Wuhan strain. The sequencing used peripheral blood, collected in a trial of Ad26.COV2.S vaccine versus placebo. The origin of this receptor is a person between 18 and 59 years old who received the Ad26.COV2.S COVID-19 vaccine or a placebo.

The CDR3 reads as follows: CSVEVGANTEAFF. The DNA is as follows: TGCAGCGTTGAAGTAGGAGCGAACACTGAAGCTTTCTTT. The sequence joins TRBV29-1 to TRBJ1-1; there is no confident call for the D gene. Relative to germline, V is 1 base shorter and J is 1 base shorter, with 7 bases between their ends. The germline V gene supplies CDR1 SQVTM and CDR2 ANQGSEA. Counted from cysteine to phenylalanine, this CDR3 has 13 amino acids. The CDR3 DNA has 39 bases and is translated from base 1.